Shown below are 27 T cell receptor beta chains from a single sample sequenced in a study of breast tumors, draining lymph nodes, adjacent tissues. Axillary draining lymph nodes of breast cancer patients supplied the node samples. Each CDR3 protein is one row after TCRdb ran MiXCR on the multiplex PCR reads. Of about 180,000 distinct CDR3 sequences listed, approximately 30% are singletons. Sequencing was performed on axillary lymph node tissue. These receptors were obtained from a female donor with breast cancer. Some clones in this sample may be carry-over from other donors' samples.

V and J are TRBV20-1 and TRBJ1-2, with a weak D call TRBD1 (5 bases). V gave up 1 base and J gave up 8 bases, with 11 bases separating them. CDR3 length: 12 residues. From germline, CDR1 is DFQATT and CDR2 SNEGSKA (reference sequence). CDR3 coding DNA: TGCAGTGCTAGAGCCCCCGGGGGGGGCTACACCTTC. Its protein product is CSARAPGGGYTF.

This clonotype has a count of ten or more. This chain links TRBV7-9 with TRBJ2-3; TRBD2 matches at 8 bases. The CDR3 contains 17 residues. J gave up 3 bases and V 5 bases, and 13 bases lay outside the gene matches. Germline CDR1 reads SEHNR; CDR2 reads FQNEAQ (reference sequence). CDR3 residues: CASSRSGSGARTDTQYF. CDR3 nucleotides: TGTGCCAGCAGCCGCAGCGGGAGTGGGGCGAGGACAGATACGCAGTATTTT.

This clonotype occurred a few times. V and J are TRBV6-2 or TRBV6-3 and TRBJ2-7, with D uncertain. CDR3 length equals 16 residues. V was clipped by 5 bases and J by 1 base, with 18 bases between them. The germline gives CDR1 MNHEY, CDR2 SVGEGT. CDR3 sequence reads: CASSLTPPEKSYEQYF. For the CDR3, the DNA is TGTGCCAGCAGTCTTACCCCGCCCGAGAAATCCTACGAGCAGTACTTC.

For this clonotype: Because the CDR3's place on the DNA is in doubt, the DNA is left out and the CDR3 is given as listed by TCRdb. CDR3 residues: CSVSPGQSSYGCTF. V is TRBV29-1 and J is TRBJ1-2; the table's D call TRBD1 went unverified against the DNA. Germline assignment: CDR1 SQVTM and CDR2 ANQGSEA. The CDR3 numbers 14 amino acids, ends counted.

This clonotype was detected ten times or more. The chain carries TRBV20-1 and TRBJ1-4; no definite D call. V was trimmed by 1 base and J by 8 bases, leaving 14 bases between them. The CDR3 extends over 14 amino acids. Germline V gene sequence: CDR1 DFQATT, CDR2 SNEGSKA (reference sequence). CDR3 coding DNA: TGCAGTGCTAGAGCGGCGACGAAAACCGAAAAACTGTTTTTT. Protein sequence: CSARAATKTEKLFF.

This clonotype was counted only a few times. Being one base from a much bigger clone, this may be a read error. The rearrangement links TRBV11-3 to TRBJ2-6; 7 nucleotides match TRBD1. This CDR3 is built from 15 residues. CDR1 is SGHNT, CDR2 YENEEA, per germline. CDR3 DNA: TGTGCCAGCAGCTTCAGGGGGTCTGCGGCCAACGTCCTGACTTTC. It translates to CASSFRGSAANVLTF.

The rearrangement uses TRBV12-3 or TRBV12-4 and TRBJ1-2; unclear D gene. V dropped 9 bases and J dropped 3 bases, with 17 bases sitting between them. The CDR3 length is 14 residues. CDR3 region: CASNSGPGDYGYTF. In DNA, the CDR3 is TGTGCCAGTAACAGCGGCCCCGGTGACTATGGCTACACCTTC.

Remarks on this clonotype: A clone one base away is much larger, so this may be a read error. The chain recombines TRBV20-1 with TRBJ2-2; D may correspond to TRBD1 or TRBD2 (5 bases each). The germline CDR1 and CDR2 sequences are DFQATT and SNEGSKA (reference sequence). The length of the CDR3 is 15 residues. The V gene lost 0 bases and the J gene lost 6 bases, with 14 bases spanning the gap. The CDR3 DNA is TGCAGTGCTAGAGATGCCCGGGGCAGTGCCGGGGAGCTGTTTTTT. This gives the protein CSARDARGSAGELFF.

This sequence joins TRBV6-6 and TRBJ1-5; maybe TRBD1 (5 bases). Trimming took 6 bases from V and 0 from J, leaving 18 bases between them. Germline CDR1 MNHNY, CDR2 SVGAGI (reference sequence). The CDR3 has 17 residues. CDR3 nucleotides: TGTGCCAGCAGGGCCGGGGGGGAGGGATTTAGCAATCAGCCCCAGCATTTT. As protein: CASRAGGEGFSNQPQHF.

In this sample, this clonotype turned up many times. This rearrangement joins TRBV11-2 to TRBJ2-1; D not certain. Germline lookup yields CDR1 SGHAT and CDR2 FQNNGV. The CDR3 length is 14 residues. The V gene lost 1 base and the J gene lost 12 bases, with 16 bases spanning the gap. The CDR3: CASSLVPVEPRQFF. The CDR3 DNA reads as TGTGCCAGCAGCTTAGTGCCGGTAGAGCCTAGGCAGTTCTTC.

A remark on this clonotype: The conserved phenylalanine or tryptophan is not found at the CDR3 terminus, so this likely reflects a read error. The gene calls are TRBV7-9 and TRBJ2-7; D is undetermined. Germline lookup yields CDR1 SEHNR and CDR2 FQNEAQ (reference sequence). The CDR3 sequence is 14 residues long. Deletions cut 4 bases from V and 5 bases from J, with 15 bases between. CDR3 protein: CASSSRLARNEQYL. CDR3 nucleotides: TGTGCCAGCAGCTCCCGACTGGCAAGGAACGAGCAGTACCTC.

This chain connects TRBV28 to TRBJ2-1, with D maybe TRBD1 (6 bases). The CDR3 sequence is 11 residues long. Per the germline V gene, CDR1 is MDHEN and CDR2 is SYDVKM. Trimming shortened V by 8 bases and J by 8 bases, and 10 bases separated the two germline ends. CDR3 protein: CASEYRDEQFF. In nucleotides, the CDR3 is TGTGCCAGCGAATACAGGGATGAGCAGTTCTTC. The variable domain in full, completed from reference TRBV28 and TRBJ2-1, reads DVKVTQSSRYLVKRTGEKVFLECVQDMDHENMFWYRQDPGLGLRLIYFSYDVKMKEKGDIPEGYSVSREKKERFSLILESASTNQTSMYLCASEYRDEQFFGPGTRLTVL.

This chain links TRBV24-1 with TRBJ1-5; D remains ambiguous. Germline values: CDR1 KGHDR, CDR2 SFDVKD. The CDR3 length is 10 residues. Trimming pared 9 bases from V and 7 bases from J, leaving 6 bases between. As DNA, the CDR3 is TGTGCCACCCGGAACCAGCCCCAGCATTTT. Protein: CATRNQPQHF.

As concerns this clonotype: An end of the junction differs from the germline gene, which may be a read error. The chain carries TRBV6-5 and TRBJ1-1, with D hard to call. Germline assignment: CDR1 MNHEY and CDR2 SVGAGI. The CDR3 runs to 13 residues. The CDR3 DNA reads as TGTGCCAGCAGTTACGTCGGGAACACTGGAGCTTTCTTT. It translates to CASSYVGNTGAFF.

This clonotype was detected many times. The chain couples TRBV30 to TRBJ2-7; D is undetermined. V gave up 4 bases and J gave up 0 bases, with 10 bases separating them. This CDR3 has 13 amino acids. The germline CDR1 and CDR2 sequences are GTSNPN and SVGIG (reference sequence). The CDR3 reads CAWNMKSSYEQYF. Here the CDR3 DNA reads TGTGCCTGGAATATGAAGAGCTCCTACGAGCAGTACTTC.

This clonotype occurred many times. The chain employs TRBV13 and TRBJ2-5; D is possibly TRBD1 or TRBD2 (5 bases each). V shed 0 bases and J shed 2 bases, with 7 bases lying between them. Germline lookup yields CDR1 PRHDT and CDR2 FYEKMQ (reference sequence). This CDR3 contains 14 residues. The CDR3 nucleotides are TGTGCCAGCAGCTTAGGGTGGGGGCAAGAGACCCAGTACTTC. This translates into CASSLGWGQETQYF.

With respect to this clonotype: A much bigger clone sits one base away, suggesting this may be a read error. The chain combines TRBV20-1 with TRBJ2-7; no firm D call. V was cut by 4 bases and J by 6 bases, with 19 bases left in between. This CDR3 has 14 residues. Germline V gene data show CDR1 as DFQATT and CDR2 as SNEGSKA (reference sequence). The DNA of the CDR3 is TGCAGTGCTAACGATAAACATCCTATAGGCGAGCAGTACTTC. Protein sequence: CSANDKHPIGEQYF.

The chain combines TRBV12-3 or TRBV12-4 with TRBJ2-2, with 7 bases fitting TRBD2. J was trimmed by 0 bases and V by 7 bases; bases with no gene match: 8. The CDR3 is 16 amino acids. CDR3 amino acids: CASTRGVLANTGELFF. The DNA of the CDR3 is TGTGCCAGCACTCGGGGGGTTCTCGCGAACACCGGGGAGCTGTTTTTT.

The genes are TRBV11-2 and TRBJ1-2; no definite D call. From germline, CDR1 is SGHAT and CDR2 FQNNGV. V shed 5 bases and J shed 7 bases, with 14 bases lying between them. This CDR3 region has 13 residues. The chain's CDR3 is CASSQQSLGGYTF. CDR3 DNA: TGTGCCAGCAGCCAACAGAGCCTCGGTGGCTACACCTTC. The full variable domain, rest sourced from reference TRBV11-2 and TRBJ1-2, is EAGVAQSPRYKIIEKRQSVAFWCNPISGHATLYWYQQILGQGPKLLIQFQNNGVVDDSQLPKDRFSAERLKGVDSTLKIQPAKLEDSAVYLCASSQQSLGGYTFGSGTRLTVV.

Comment on this clonotype: A read error may explain this, as a much larger clone is one base away. The rearrangement links TRBV30 to TRBJ1-2; 7 bases line up with TRBD1. Losses at the gene ends were 4 bases for V and 6 bases for J; bases not matched to a gene: 5. This CDR3 is built from 12 residues. The germline CDR1 and CDR2 sequences are GTSNPN and SVGIG (reference sequence). The CDR3 is CAWNRGFHGYTF. CDR3 bases: TGTGCCTGGAACAGGGGATTCCATGGCTACACCTTC.

This clonotype was observed a few times. One base away lies a much larger clone, so this may be a sequencing read error. The chain has TRBV20-1 and TRBJ2-7; the D call may be TRBD1 or TRBD2 (5 bases each). The CDR3 runs to 13 residues. V gave up 2 bases and J gave up 9 bases, with 17 bases separating them. CDR1 and CDR2 from the germline V gene are DFQATT and SNEGSKA (reference sequence). The CDR3 region has the DNA TGCAGTGCTAGAAGAGGGGCTGAGGCCGCGCAGTACTTC. Protein sequence: CSARRGAEAAQYF.

This chain links TRBV2 with TRBJ2-7; possible D gene TRBD1, 5 bases. The CDR3 is 14 residues long. CDR1 and CDR2 (germline): SNHLY, FYNNEI. V was trimmed by 1 base and J by 1 base, leaving 8 bases between them. CDR3 protein: CASSEGQLSYEQYF. In DNA, the CDR3 is TGTGCCAGCAGTGAAGGACAGCTTTCCTACGAGCAGTACTTC.

Details on this clonotype: The germline gene is not matched at one end of the junction; a read error may be the cause. The chain has TRBV20-1 and TRBJ1-1, with D unresolved. Germline V CDR1 and CDR2: DFQATT, SNEGSKA (reference sequence). This CDR3 has 13 amino acids. The CDR3 loop is CSASQPLNTAAFF. CDR3 sequence (DNA): TGCAGTGCTAGTCAGCCGCTGAACACTGCAGCTTTCTTT.

This clonotype occurred many times. The chain combines TRBV2 with TRBJ1-5; TRBD1 is a possible D gene (5 bases). Germline V lookup: CDR1 SNHLY, CDR2 FYNNEI. The V end lost 8 bases, the J end lost 4 bases, and 15 bases lay between the germline ends. The CDR3 spans 14 residues. CDR3 coding DNA: TGTGCCAGCGCCCACGGGGGGATAAATCAGCCCCAGCATTTT. Translation: CASAHGGINQPQHF. The full variable domain, rest sourced from reference TRBV2 and TRBJ1-5, is EPEVTQTPSHQVTQMGQEVILRCVPISNHLYFYWYRQILGQKVEFLVSFYNNEISEKSEIFDDQFSVERPDGSNFTLKIRSTKLEDSAMYFCASAHGGINQPQHFGDGTRLSIL.

This clonotype has at least ten counts. This chain links TRBV20-1 with TRBJ2-5, with 8 positions matching TRBD2. This CDR3 contains 13 residues. Germline assignment: CDR1 DFQATT and CDR2 SNEGSKA (reference sequence). With V trimmed by 8 bases and J by 5 bases, 10 bases remained unmatched. Written as DNA, the CDR3 is TGCAGTCCTTTAGCGGGAACGGGGGAGACCCAGTACTTC. This translates into CSPLAGTGETQYF.

This clonotype was counted at least ten times. This chain uses TRBV12-3 or TRBV12-4 with TRBJ2-2; weak D call: TRBD2 (5 bases). Trimming cost V 3 bases and J 6 bases, with 14 bases left between them. This CDR3 comprises 15 residues. In DNA, the CDR3 is TGTGCCAGCAGTTTTGGCAGCGCGAGGGCCGGGGAGCTGTTTTTT. It specifies CASSFGSARAGELFF.

This clonotype was counted at least ten times. The chain has TRBV19 and TRBJ1-4; D perhaps matches TRBD1 (6 bases). Germline assignment: CDR1 LNHDA and CDR2 SQIVND (reference sequence). Trimming shortened V by 7 bases and J by 7 bases, and 16 bases separated the two germline ends. This CDR3 is 14 amino acids long. In DNA, the CDR3 is TGTGCCAGTATCCCACAGGGTTCACGTGAAAAACTGTTTTTT. As protein: CASIPQGSREKLFF.